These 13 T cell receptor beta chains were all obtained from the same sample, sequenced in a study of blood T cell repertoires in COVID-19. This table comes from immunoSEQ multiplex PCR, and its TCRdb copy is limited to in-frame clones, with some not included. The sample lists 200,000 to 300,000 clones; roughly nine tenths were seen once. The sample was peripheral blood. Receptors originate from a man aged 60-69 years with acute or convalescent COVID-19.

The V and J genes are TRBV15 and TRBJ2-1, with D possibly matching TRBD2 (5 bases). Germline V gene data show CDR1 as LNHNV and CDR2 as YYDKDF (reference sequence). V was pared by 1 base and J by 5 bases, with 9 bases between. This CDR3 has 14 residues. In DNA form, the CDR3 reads TGTGCCACCAGCAGAGTTCTAGCCCACAATGAGCAGTTCTTC. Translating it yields CATSRVLAHNEQFF.

CDR3 bases: TGTGCCAGCAGCCAAGGACTAGCGGGAGGGAGCTCCTACGAGCAGTACTTC. Its translation is CASSQGLAGGSSYEQYF. The rearrangement links TRBV3-1 (or the pseudogene TRBV3-2) to TRBJ2-7; TRBD2 matches at 14 bases. Germline CDR1 LGHDT, CDR2 YNNKEL (reference sequence). CDR3 size: 17 residues. V dropped 1 base and J dropped 0; count of bases not matched to a gene: 2.

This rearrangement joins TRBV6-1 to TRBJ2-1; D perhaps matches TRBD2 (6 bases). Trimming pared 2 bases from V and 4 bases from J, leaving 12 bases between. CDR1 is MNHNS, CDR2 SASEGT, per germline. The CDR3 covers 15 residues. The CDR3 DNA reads TGTGCCAGCAGTGAAAATAGCGGCCAATACAATGAGCAGTTCTTC. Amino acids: CASSENSGQYNEQFF.

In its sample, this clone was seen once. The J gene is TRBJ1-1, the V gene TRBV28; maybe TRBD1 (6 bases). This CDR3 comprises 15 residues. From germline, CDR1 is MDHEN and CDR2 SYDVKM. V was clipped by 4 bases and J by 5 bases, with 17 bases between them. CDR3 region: CASSSQTGQWTEAFF. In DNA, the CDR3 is TGTGCCAGCAGTTCCCAAACAGGGCAATGGACTGAAGCTTTCTTT.

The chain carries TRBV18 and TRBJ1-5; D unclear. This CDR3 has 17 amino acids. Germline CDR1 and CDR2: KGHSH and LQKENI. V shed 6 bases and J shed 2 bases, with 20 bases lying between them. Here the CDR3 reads CASSPAAPNGGNQPQHF. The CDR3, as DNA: TGTGCCAGCTCCCCCGCAGCCCCGAACGGGGGCAATCAGCCCCAGCATTTT.

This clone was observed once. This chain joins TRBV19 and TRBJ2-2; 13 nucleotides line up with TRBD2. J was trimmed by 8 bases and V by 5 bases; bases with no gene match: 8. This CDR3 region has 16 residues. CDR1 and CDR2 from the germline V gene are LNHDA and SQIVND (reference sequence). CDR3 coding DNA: TGTGCCAGTAGTCCCGGACTAGCGGGAGTCCCTGGGGAGCTGTTTTTT. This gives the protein CASSPGLAGVPGELFF.

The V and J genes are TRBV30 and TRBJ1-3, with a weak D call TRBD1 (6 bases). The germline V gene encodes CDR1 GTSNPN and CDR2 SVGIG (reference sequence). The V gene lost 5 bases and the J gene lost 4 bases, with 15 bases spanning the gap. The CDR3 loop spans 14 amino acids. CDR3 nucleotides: TGTGCCTGGGGGTCAGGGGCAAGGGGAAACACCATATATTTT. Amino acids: CAWGSGARGNTIYF.

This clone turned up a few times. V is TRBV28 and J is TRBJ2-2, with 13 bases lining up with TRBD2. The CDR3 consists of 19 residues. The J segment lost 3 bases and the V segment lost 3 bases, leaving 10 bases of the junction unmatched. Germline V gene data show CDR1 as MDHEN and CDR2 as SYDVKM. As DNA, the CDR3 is TGTGCCAGCAGTTTGGAAACATGGACTAGCGGGAGACACACCGGGGAGCTGTTTTTT. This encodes CASSLETWTSGRHTGELFF.

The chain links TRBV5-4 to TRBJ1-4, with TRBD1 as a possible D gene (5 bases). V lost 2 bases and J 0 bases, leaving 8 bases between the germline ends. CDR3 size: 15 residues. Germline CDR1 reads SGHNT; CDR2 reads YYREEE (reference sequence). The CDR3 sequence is CASSFSGATNEKLFF. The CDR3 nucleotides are TGTGCCAGCAGCTTTTCGGGGGCAACTAATGAAAAACTGTTTTTT.

CDR3: CASSLERAFF. In DNA form, the CDR3 reads TGTGCCAGCAGCTTAGAACGGGCTTTCTTT. V usage is TRBV11-3 and J usage is TRBJ1-1; no reliable D call. Germline lookup yields CDR1 SGHNT and CDR2 YENEEA. V shed 0 bases and J shed 11 bases, with 4 bases lying between them. The CDR3 length is 10 residues.

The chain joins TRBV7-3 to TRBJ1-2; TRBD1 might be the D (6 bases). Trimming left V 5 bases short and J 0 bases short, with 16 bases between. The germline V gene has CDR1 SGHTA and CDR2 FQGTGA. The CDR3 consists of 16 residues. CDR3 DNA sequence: TGTGCCAGCAGCCTGGTCCCACAGGGAGCTAACTATGGCTACACCTTC. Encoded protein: CASSLVPQGANYGYTF.

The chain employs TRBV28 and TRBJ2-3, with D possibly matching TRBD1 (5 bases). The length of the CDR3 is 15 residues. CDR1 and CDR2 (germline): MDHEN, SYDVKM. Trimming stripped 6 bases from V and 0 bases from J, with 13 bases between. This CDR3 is CASSLRTTSTDTQYF. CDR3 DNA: TGTGCCAGCAGCCTACGGACAACTAGCACAGATACGCAGTATTTT.

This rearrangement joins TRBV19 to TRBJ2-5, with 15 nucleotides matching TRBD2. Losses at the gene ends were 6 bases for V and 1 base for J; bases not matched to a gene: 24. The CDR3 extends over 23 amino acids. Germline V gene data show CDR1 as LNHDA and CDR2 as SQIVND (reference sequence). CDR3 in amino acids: CASRWEPGLIGLAGGQGQETQYF. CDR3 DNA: TGTGCCAGTAGATGGGAGCCGGGACTTATCGGACTAGCGGGAGGGCAAGGCCAAGAGACCCAGTACTTC.